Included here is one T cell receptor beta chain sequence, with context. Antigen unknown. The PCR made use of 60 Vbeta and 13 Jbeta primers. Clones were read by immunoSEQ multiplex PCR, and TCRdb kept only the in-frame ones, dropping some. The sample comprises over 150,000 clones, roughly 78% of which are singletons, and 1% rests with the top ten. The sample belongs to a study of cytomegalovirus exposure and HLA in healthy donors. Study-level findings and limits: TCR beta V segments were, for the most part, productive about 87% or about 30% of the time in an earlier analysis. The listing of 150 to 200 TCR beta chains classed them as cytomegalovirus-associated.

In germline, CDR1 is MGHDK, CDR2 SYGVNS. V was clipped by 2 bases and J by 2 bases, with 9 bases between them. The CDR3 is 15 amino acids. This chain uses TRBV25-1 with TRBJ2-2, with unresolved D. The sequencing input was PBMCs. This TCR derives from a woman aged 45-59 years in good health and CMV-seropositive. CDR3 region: CASSEGPGNTGELFF. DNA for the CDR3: TGTGCCAGCAGTGAAGGGCCAGGTAACACCGGGGAGCTGTTTTTT.